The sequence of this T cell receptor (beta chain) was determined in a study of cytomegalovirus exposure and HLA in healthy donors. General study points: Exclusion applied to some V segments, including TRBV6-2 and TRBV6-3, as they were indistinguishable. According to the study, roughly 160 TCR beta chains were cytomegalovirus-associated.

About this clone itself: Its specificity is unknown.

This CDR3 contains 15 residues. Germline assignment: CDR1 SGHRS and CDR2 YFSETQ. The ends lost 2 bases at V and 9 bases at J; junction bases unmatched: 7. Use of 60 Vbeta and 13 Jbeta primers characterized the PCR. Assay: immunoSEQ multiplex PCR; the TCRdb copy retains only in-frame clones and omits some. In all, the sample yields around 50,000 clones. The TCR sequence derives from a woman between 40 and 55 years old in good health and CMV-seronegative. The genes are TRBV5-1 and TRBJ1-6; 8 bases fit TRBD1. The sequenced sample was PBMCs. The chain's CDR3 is CASSLSTGDPSPLHF. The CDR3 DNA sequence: TGCGCCAGCAGCTTATCGACAGGGGACCCTTCACCCCTCCACTTT.